Following are 24 T cell receptor beta chains from one sample sequenced in a study of Tregs in tolerant kidney transplant recipients. Some clones are missing from TCRdb's copy, which holds only in-frame ones; the method was immunoSEQ multiplex PCR. Seen in this sample are over 45,000 clones; the ten most common clones hold 0.7% to 0.95%. The sequencing used CD4+ T cells from blood, collected before the transplant. These receptors originate from a human donor who received a combined kidney and bone marrow transplant.

The CDR3 sequence: CASSIRPTGRKNIQYF. The DNA read from the CDR3 is TGCGCCAGCAGCATCCGACCCACGGGGAGGAAAAACATT. The chain links TRBV5-1 to TRBJ2-4, with TRBD2 as a possible D gene (6 bases). The read stops 3 residues short of the end of the CDR3; the missing end is completed from the germline J gene. The CDR3 sequence is 16 residues long. The ends were cut back, 4 bases at V and 4 bases at J, with 18 bases in the middle. CDR1 and CDR2 from the germline V gene are SGHRS and YFSETQ.

Points on this clone: The read finishes 3 residues shy of the CDR3 end, and the germline J gene is used to complete it. The J gene is TRBJ1-2, the V gene TRBV18; no clear D. Per germline, CDR1 KGHSH and CDR2 LQKENI. The V and J ends lost 2 bases and 4 bases respectively, with 11 bases between them. This CDR3 is 14 amino acids long. The sequenced CDR3 bases are TGTGCCAGCTCACCAGTTGAAGGGTTCTATGGC. Translating it yields CASSPVEGFYG. The entire CDR3 is CASSPVEGFYGYTF.

To note about this clone: The read gets to within 3 residues of the CDR3 end, and the germline J gene fills in the rest. V gene TRBV20-1 combines with J gene TRBJ1-1, with D possibly being TRBD1 (5 bases). The length of the CDR3 is 15 residues. Germline V gene data show CDR1 as DFQATT and CDR2 as SNEGSKA (reference sequence). V lost 5 bases and J 4 bases, leaving 20 bases between the germline ends. The chain's CDR3 is CSASRPGIFGTEAFF. The part of the CDR3 DNA that was read is TGCAGTGCTTCCCGCCCAGGGATTTTTGGCACTGAA.

In the case of this clone: The read ends 3 residues early relative to the CDR3; the germline J gene fills the gap. This rearrangement joins TRBV7-9 to TRBJ2-7; the match to TRBD1 covers 8 bases. The CDR3 is 15 residues long. In germline, CDR1 is SEHNR, CDR2 FQNEAQ (reference sequence). Unmatched junction bases numbered 5, after V lost 4 bases and J lost 0 bases. CDR3 in amino acids: CASSYAGTGSYEQYF. CDR3 DNA (partial): TGTGCCAGCAGCTACGCCGGGACAGGCTCCTACGAG.

Comments on this clone: Coverage ceases 3 residues before the CDR3 finishes, and the germline J gene fills in the end. This sequence joins TRBV4-2 and TRBJ2-7; 8 bases agree with TRBD1. From germline, CDR1 is LGHNA and CDR2 YNFKEQ. V lost 2 bases and J lost 3; bases outside the gene matches: 3. The CDR3 sequence is 14 residues long. This chain's CDR3 is CASSQLQGVYEQYF. Incomplete CDR3 DNA: TGTGCCAGCAGCCAATTACAGGGGGTCTACGAG.

As to this clone: The read finishes 3 residues shy of the CDR3 end, and the germline J gene is used to complete it. This sequence joins TRBV29-1 and TRBJ2-7; TRBD1 agrees at 9 bases. The germline gives CDR1 SQVTM, CDR2 ANQGSEA. The trim removed 4 bases at V and 4 bases at J, leaving 5 bases unmatched. This CDR3 has 13 amino acids. This chain's CDR3 is CSVAGTGSYEQYF. The CDR3 DNA, read in part, is TGCAGCGTTGCCGGGACAGGGTCTTACGAG.

As for this clone: The CDR3 goes on 3 residues after the read ends, and that part is filled in from the germline J gene. The V gene is TRBV2, the J gene TRBJ1-1, with D possibly TRBD1 on 6 matching bases. The CDR3 loop spans 13 amino acids. In germline, CDR1 is SNHLY, CDR2 FYNNEI. V gave up 9 bases and J gave up 5 bases, with 16 bases separating them. The CDR3 loop reads CARGDKLGTEAFF. CDR3 DNA (partial): TGTGCCAGGGGGGACAAGTTAGGGACTGAA. Full variable domain (missing parts from reference TRBV2 and TRBJ1-1): EPEVTQTPSHQVTQMGQEVILRCVPISNHLYFYWYRQILGQKVEFLVSFYNNEISEKSEIFDDQFSVERPDGSNFTLKIRSTKLEDSAMYFCARGDKLGTEAFFGQGTRLTVV.

As to this clone: Coverage ceases 3 residues before the CDR3 finishes, and the germline J gene fills in the end. This chain connects TRBV2 to TRBJ2-3; D gene uncertain. The germline CDR1 and CDR2 sequences are SNHLY and FYNNEI. Trimming left V 10 bases short and J 4 bases short, with 18 bases between. This CDR3 comprises 14 residues. The covered CDR3 bases are TGTGCCAAAGACATGGAGCCCGGCGCAGATACG. Translation gives CAKDMEPGADT. The CDR3 in its entirety is CAKDMEPGADTQYF.

In regard to this clone: The CDR3 end falls 3 residues outside the read, so it is completed with the germline J gene. The chain links TRBV7-2 to TRBJ1-5, with unresolved D. Germline V CDR1 and CDR2: SGHTA, FQGNSA. V lost 5 bases and J 5 bases, leaving 13 bases between the germline ends. CDR3 size: 14 residues. The chain's CDR3 is CASSVIRGDQPQHF. CDR3 bases read: TGTGCCAGCAGCGTCATCCGGGGAGATCAGCCC.

With respect to this clone: The read falls 3 residues short of the CDR3 end, and the missing part is taken from the germline J gene. The chain carries TRBV7-9 and TRBJ1-1; D not certain. V lost 2 bases to trimming and J lost 1 base, with 8 bases between them. Germline V gene data show CDR1 as SEHNR and CDR2 as FQNEAQ (reference sequence). The CDR3 covers 14 residues. The CDR3 loop is CASSLSDGNTEAFF. The sequenced CDR3 bases are TGTGCCAGCAGCTTAAGCGACGGGAACACTGAA.

A remark on this clone: The read ends 3 residues shy of where the CDR3 ends; the end is completed using the germline J gene. The V and J genes are TRBV5-4 and TRBJ2-7, with TRBD1 identical over 7 bases. This CDR3 spans 15 amino acids. V lost 0 bases and J lost 3; bases outside the gene matches: 6. Germline V lookup: CDR1 SGHNT, CDR2 YYREEE (reference sequence). The covered CDR3 bases are TGTGCCAGCAGCTTGGTAGGGGGCTTGGGCTACGAG. Its protein product is CASSLVGGLGYE. The CDR3 as a whole reads CASSLVGGLGYEQYF.

About this clone itself: The read terminates 3 residues before the CDR3 end, so the remaining end is supplied by the germline J gene. V gene TRBV18 combines with J gene TRBJ2-7; tentative D call: TRBD1 (5 bases). Germline V gene lookup returns CDR1 KGHSH and CDR2 LQKENI. V gave up 1 base and J gave up 0 bases, with 10 bases separating them. The CDR3 is made up of 15 amino acids. CDR3 amino acids: CASSPRGTTSYEQYF. The sequenced CDR3 bases are TGTGCCAGCTCACCACGGGGCACCACCTCCTACGAG.

A note on this clone: The CDR3 extends 3 residues past the end of the read, so its final part is completed from the germline J gene. J is TRBJ2-1 and V is TRBV6-2 or TRBV6-3, with TRBD1 identical over 7 bases. Germline values: CDR1 MNHEY, CDR2 SVGEGT. CDR3 length: 17 amino acids. The V segment lost 2 bases and the J segment 5 bases; nucleotides outside the gene matches: 12. The CDR3 sequence is CASSYVYQGQLHNEQFF. Partial CDR3 DNA: TGTGCCAGCAGTTACGTATATCAGGGACAGCTCCACAATGAG.

As regards this clone: The sequence runs out 3 residues before the end of the CDR3; the remainder is reconstructed from the germline J gene. V is TRBV20-1 and J is TRBJ1-5, with TRBD1 matching 12 bases. The CDR3 is made up of 17 amino acids. Trimming took 6 bases from V and 1 from J; bases not matched to a gene: 10. Germline V gene data show CDR1 as DFQATT and CDR2 as SNEGSKA (reference sequence). This CDR3 reads CSAPGQGALGSNQPQHF. Incomplete CDR3 DNA: TGCAGTGCCCCGGGACAGGGGGCTTTAGGCAGCAATCAGCCC.

Of note for this clone: The CDR3 goes on 3 residues after the read ends, and that part is filled in from the germline J gene. This chain uses TRBV18 with TRBJ2-7; the match to TRBD1 covers 7 bases. The CDR3 length is 14 residues. The germline V gene has CDR1 KGHSH and CDR2 LQKENI. V was clipped by 5 bases and J by 0 bases; unmatched bases: 4. CDR3 in amino acids: CASSTRDSSYEQYF. CDR3 bases read: TGTGCCAGCTCAACACGGGACAGCTCCTACGAG.

On this clone: The sequenced fragment ends 3 residues before the CDR3 boundary, so the rest is inferred from the germline J gene. The chain employs TRBV5-1 and TRBJ2-3; D possibly corresponds to TRBD1 (5 bases). The CDR3 runs to 14 residues. V lost 3 bases and J lost 2, with 10 bases in between. CDR1 and CDR2 from the germline V gene are SGHRS and YFSETQ. CDR3 DNA (partial): TGCGCCAGCAGCTCACAGGTCCCCACAGATACG. This gives the protein CASSSQVPTDT. The CDR3 as a whole reads CASSSQVPTDTQYF.

With regard to this clone: From the germline J gene comes the end of the CDR3, since the read stops 3 residues before it. The V and J genes are TRBV19 and TRBJ1-5, with no clear D. Trimming stripped 3 bases from V and 4 bases from J, with 7 bases between. Germline V gene sequence: CDR1 LNHDA, CDR2 SQIVND (reference sequence). CDR3 length: 13 amino acids. CDR3: CASSIAVNQPQHF. Incomplete CDR3 DNA: TGTGCCAGTAGTATCGCAGTAAATCAGCCC. Combining the CDR3 with reference TRBV19 and TRBJ1-5 gives the whole variable domain DGGITQSPKYLFRKEGQNVTLSCEQNLNHDAMYWYRQDPGQGLRLIYYSQIVNDFQKGDIAEGYSVSREKKESFPLTVTSAQKNPTAFYLCASSIAVNQPQHFGDGTRLSIL.

The CDR3 is CSARSGTTEQFF. CDR3 DNA, as far as it was read: TGCAGTGCAAGAAGCGGGACGACTGAG. The J gene is TRBJ2-1, the V gene TRBV20-1; the match to TRBD2 covers 7 bases. The CDR3 end falls 3 residues outside the read, so it is completed with the germline J gene. V trimming: 6 bases; J trimming: 9 bases; junction bases outside the gene matches: 8. CDR3 length: 12 residues. Looked up from germline, CDR1 is DFQATT and CDR2 is SNEGSKA (reference sequence).

As concerns this clone: The read comes to an end 3 residues before the CDR3 does, leaving the germline J gene to fill in the end. The chain carries TRBV6-1 and TRBJ2-4; 9 nucleotides align to TRBD2. The junction had 12 bases not matched to a gene; V was cut back by 8 bases and J by 7 bases. The CDR3 has 15 amino acids. Germline values: CDR1 MNHNS, CDR2 SASEGT. This CDR3 reads CASRGSGRRGNIQYF. The part of the CDR3 DNA that was read is TGTGCCAGCCGTGGTAGCGGGAGACGAGGGAACATT.

Details on this clone: The CDR3 goes on 3 residues after the read ends, and that part is filled in from the germline J gene. The chain employs TRBV7-9 and TRBJ2-7; 8 bases are a match to TRBD1. The germline CDR1 and CDR2 sequences are SEHNR and FQNEAQ (reference sequence). The CDR3 contains 15 residues. With V trimmed by 0 bases and J by 3 bases, 4 bases remained unmatched. The CDR3 protein is CASSLAQGASYEQYF. The part of the CDR3 DNA that was read is TGTGCCAGCAGCTTAGCGCAGGGGGCCAGCTACGAG.

Comment on this clone: The CDR3 end falls 3 residues outside the read, so it is completed with the germline J gene. This rearrangement joins TRBV5-1 to TRBJ2-2; 7 bases line up with TRBD1. V was pared by 4 bases and J by 2 bases, with 2 bases of the junction left unmatched. The germline V gene has CDR1 SGHRS and CDR2 YFSETQ. This CDR3 region has 14 residues. The covered CDR3 bases are TGCGCCAGCAGCGGGGACAGAAACACCGGGGAG. Translation gives CASSGDRNTGE. The full-length CDR3 reads as CASSGDRNTGELFF.

Points on this clone: The missing CDR3 end, 3 residues past where the read stops, is filled in from the germline J gene. The genes are TRBV20-1 and TRBJ2-4; D unclear. CDR3 length: 14 amino acids. V was pared by 4 bases and J by 5 bases, with 15 bases between. The germline V gene has CDR1 DFQATT and CDR2 SNEGSKA (reference sequence). The CDR3 DNA, read in part, is TGCAGTGCTAAATCTCGAGTCTACCAAAACATT. It specifies CSAKSRVYQNI. In full, the CDR3 reads CSAKSRVYQNIQYF.

Worth noting for this clone: The CDR3 goes on 3 residues after the read ends, and that part is filled in from the germline J gene. The rearrangement links TRBV23-1 to TRBJ1-1, with 10 bases lining up with TRBD1. TRBV23-1 is assigned to the ORF class and has an uncertain function. Trimming took 8 bases from V and 2 from J; bases not matched to a gene: 11. The CDR3 extends over 16 amino acids. CDR3 sequence reads: CASAGTGVFRNTEAFF. The part of the CDR3 DNA that was read is TGCGCCAGCGCCGGGACAGGGGTTTTCCGAAACACTGAA.

For this clone: Read sequence stops 3 residues before the CDR3 end, and the germline J gene provides the missing end. This rearrangement joins TRBV7-8 to TRBJ2-7, with D possibly TRBD1 on 5 matching bases. The ends were cut back, 1 base at V and 2 bases at J, with 9 bases in the middle. Germline assignment: CDR1 SGHVS and CDR2 FQNEAQ. The CDR3 loop spans 14 amino acids. The CDR3 here is CASSLDQGTYEQYF. The DNA read from the CDR3 is TGTGCCAGCAGCTTAGACCAGGGAACCTACGAG. The full variable domain, with the rest looked up from reference TRBV7-8 and TRBJ2-7, is GAGVSQSPRYKVAKRGQDVALRCDPISGHVSLFWYQQALGQGPEFLTYFQNEAQLDKSGLPSDRFFAERPEGSVSTLKIQRTQQEDSAVYLCASSLDQGTYEQYFGPGTRLTVT.